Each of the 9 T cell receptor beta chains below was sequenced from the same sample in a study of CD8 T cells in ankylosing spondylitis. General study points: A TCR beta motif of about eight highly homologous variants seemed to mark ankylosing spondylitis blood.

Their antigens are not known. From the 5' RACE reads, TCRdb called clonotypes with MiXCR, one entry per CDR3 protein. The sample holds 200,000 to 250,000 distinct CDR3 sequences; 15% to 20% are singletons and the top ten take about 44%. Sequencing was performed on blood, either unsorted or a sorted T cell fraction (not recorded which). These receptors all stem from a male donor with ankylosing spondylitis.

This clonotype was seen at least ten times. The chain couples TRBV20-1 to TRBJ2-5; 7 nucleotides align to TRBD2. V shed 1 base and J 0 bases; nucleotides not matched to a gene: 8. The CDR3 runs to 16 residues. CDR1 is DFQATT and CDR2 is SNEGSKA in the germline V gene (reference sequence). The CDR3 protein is CSARAELSGDQETQYF. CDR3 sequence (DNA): TGCAGTGCTAGAGCAGAATTAAGCGGGGACCAAGAGACCCAGTACTTC.

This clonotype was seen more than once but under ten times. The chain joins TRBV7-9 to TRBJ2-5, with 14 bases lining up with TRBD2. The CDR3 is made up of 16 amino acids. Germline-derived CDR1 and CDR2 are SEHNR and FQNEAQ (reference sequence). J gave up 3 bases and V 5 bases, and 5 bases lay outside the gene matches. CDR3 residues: CASSPSGLAGEETQYF. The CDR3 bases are TGTGCCAGCAGCCCTTCGGGACTAGCGGGAGAAGAGACCCAGTACTTC.

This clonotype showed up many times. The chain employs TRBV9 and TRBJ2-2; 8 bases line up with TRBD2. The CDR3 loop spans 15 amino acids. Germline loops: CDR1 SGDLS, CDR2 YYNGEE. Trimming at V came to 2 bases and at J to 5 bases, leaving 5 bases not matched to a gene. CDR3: CASSVFSGETGELFF. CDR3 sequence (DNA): TGTGCCAGCAGCGTTTTTAGCGGGGAAACCGGGGAGCTGTTTTTT.

CDR3 nucleotide sequence: TGTGCCAGCAGTTTAGCAGCTAGCCGGATATACAATGAGCAGTTCTTC. This codes for CASSLAASRIYNEQFF. V gene TRBV12-3 or TRBV12-4 combines with J gene TRBJ2-1, with a tentative D call TRBD2 (5 bases). This CDR3 contains 16 residues. V was cut by 0 bases and J by 4 bases, with 13 bases left in between.

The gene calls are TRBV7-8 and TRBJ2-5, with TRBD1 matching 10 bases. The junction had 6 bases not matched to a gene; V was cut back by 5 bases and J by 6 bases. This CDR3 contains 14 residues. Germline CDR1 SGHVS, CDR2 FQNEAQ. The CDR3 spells CASSGTGDWQTQYF. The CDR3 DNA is TGTGCCAGCAGCGGGACAGGGGATTGGCAGACCCAGTACTTC.

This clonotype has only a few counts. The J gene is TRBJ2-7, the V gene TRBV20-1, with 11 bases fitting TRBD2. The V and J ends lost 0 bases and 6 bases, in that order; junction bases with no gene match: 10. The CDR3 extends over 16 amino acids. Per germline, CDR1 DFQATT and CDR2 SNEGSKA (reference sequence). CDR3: CSARDLLAGDVGEQYF. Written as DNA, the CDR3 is TGCAGTGCTAGAGACCTACTAGCGGGAGACGTGGGCGAGCAGTACTTC.

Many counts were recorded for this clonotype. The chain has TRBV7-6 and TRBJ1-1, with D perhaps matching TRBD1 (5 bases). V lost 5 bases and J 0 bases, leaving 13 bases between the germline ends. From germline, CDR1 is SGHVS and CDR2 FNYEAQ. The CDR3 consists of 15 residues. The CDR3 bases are TGTGCCAGCAGCCCCCAGCAGGGAATGAACACTGAAGCTTTCTTT. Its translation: CASSPQQGMNTEAFF.

As DNA, the CDR3 is TGTGCCAGCAGTTTATCGATGAGAGACTGGGGCGCCAATGAGCAGTTCTTC. It translates to CASSLSMRDWGANEQFF. V gene TRBV27 combines with J gene TRBJ2-1, with a possible D match to TRBD1 (5 bases). The V end was cut by 0 bases, the J end by 6 bases, with 18 bases between. CDR1 is MNHEY and CDR2 is SMNVEV in the germline V gene (reference sequence). The CDR3 is made up of 17 amino acids.

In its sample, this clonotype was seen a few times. CDR3: CASTVGGNQPQHF. The CDR3 DNA sequence: TGTGCCAGCACCGTGGGGGGGAATCAGCCCCAGCATTTT. The V call is TRBV2, the J call TRBJ1-5, with a possible D match to TRBD1 (5 bases). This CDR3 has 13 amino acids. Germline CDR1 reads SNHLY; CDR2 reads FYNNEI. V was cut by 7 bases and J by 4 bases, with 11 bases left in between.